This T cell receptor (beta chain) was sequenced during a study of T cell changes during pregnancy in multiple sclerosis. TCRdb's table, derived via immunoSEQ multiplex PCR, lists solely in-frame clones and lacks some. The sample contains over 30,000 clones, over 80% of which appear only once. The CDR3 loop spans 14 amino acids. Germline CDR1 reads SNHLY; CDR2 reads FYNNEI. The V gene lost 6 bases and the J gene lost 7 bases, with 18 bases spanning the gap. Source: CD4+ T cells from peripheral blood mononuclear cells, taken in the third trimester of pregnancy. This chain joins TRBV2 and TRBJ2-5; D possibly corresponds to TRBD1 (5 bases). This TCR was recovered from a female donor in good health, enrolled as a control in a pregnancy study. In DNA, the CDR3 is TGTGCCAGCAGAAAGACCACAGGCAAAGGGACCCAGTACTTC. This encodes CASRKTTGKGTQYF.